Listed below are T cell receptor beta chains from one sample, sequenced in a study of sequential checkpoint blockade in melanoma. Generated by immunoSEQ multiplex PCR, the TCRdb table keeps only in-frame clones and is missing some. This sample has 3,000 to 4,000 clones, with roughly 19% found just once. Sequencing was performed on tumor tissue (inferred from file names), taken from a patient given nivolumab and ipilimumab in sequence. These receptors were taken from a human donor with melanoma. CDR3s include the opening cysteine and the closing phenylalanine or tryptophan. Rows may omit the clone size; those that give it use once, few, many or a size class.

v_gene,len,abundance,CDR3aa
TRBV5-1,14,-,CASSLAGDSNIQYF
TRBV11-3,16,medium-sized,CASSPSGQRSHNEQFF
TRBV19,16,-,CASSIEALAGSGELFF
TRBV5-1,14,-,CASSLSGGANEQFF
TRBV11-3,14,medium-sized,CASSLTVMNTEAFF
TRBV6-8,13,-,CASRSRVWGEQFF
TRBV29-1,14,-,CSVSAGAGGETQYF
TRBV6-8,14,medium-sized,CAAGASGGDYEQYF
TRBV19,14,few,CASRSLGQNTEAFF
TRBV15,15,few,CATSRDTVVGNTIYF
TRBV11-3,14,medium-sized,CASSLRQGGTEAFF
TRBV19,17,-,CASRNLGTGGANYGYTF
TRBV5-1,18,-,CASSSGPPGRSGTYEQYF
TRBV6-8,16,-,CASSYRGTGLGTEAFF
TRBV12-5,13,-,CASGLSSTDTQYF
TRBV11-3,16,many,CASSLLADTYTGELFF
TRBV11-3,15,many,CASSKNSGGAETQYF
TRBV18,14,-,CASSLRDRDHEQYF
TRBV9,16,-,CASSVDMWSSGNTIYF
TRBV5-1,15,-,CASSPMTGRGYGYTF
TRBV5-1,14,once,CASSLVALGGEQFF
TRBV11-3,16,many,CASSFRSGKSGTEAFF
TRBV6-8,13,many,CASTSEGNYGYTF
TRBV6-8,16,many,CASSYWGPVNTGELFF
TRBV5-1,16,few,CASSLDGLAGYNEQFF
TRBV11-3,14,-,CASSLDSGDQPQHF
TRBV11-3,15,many,CASSPWDLMNTEAFF
TRBV11-3,15,many,CASSLVGQGGYEQYF
TRBV6-8,16,-,CASSYFYPYSGNTIYF
TRBV19,13,-,CASSIGQGSEQYF
TRBV28,14,-,CASRKSGTYYGYTF
TRBV14,14,-,CASSQAGSSYEQYF
TRBV5-1,16,-,CASSTGQGAGNTEAFF
TRBV6-8,13,-,CASSEGKNTEAFF
TRBV30,13,few,CAWSDGAAYEQYF
TRBV6-8,15,large,CASSYSGGLGTEAFF
TRBV6-8,13,few,CASSYEGRRGYTF
TRBV23-1,13,few,CASSFRDTETQYF
TRBV30,13,few,CARADRGADTQYF
TRBV12-5,15,-,CASGFGTGGRETQYF
TRBV6-8,13,-,CASSAQGGAGYTF
TRBV5-1,15,-,CASRPEEFSNTEAFF
TRBV6-8,15,many,CASSNSGERMETQYF
TRBV11-3,15,-,CASSQNGGPTDTQYF
TRBV18,16,-,CASSRSGGGVRNEQFF
TRBV28,13,-,CASSLFSGTEQFF
TRBV9,14,few,CASSVSGPHNEQFF
TRBV23-1,13,-,CASSSGTRFEAFF
TRBV5-1,14,-,CALNDRSFGETQYF
TRBV30,12,medium-sized,CAWSVKNTEAFF
TRBV19,15,medium-sized,CASSIDGESYNEQFF
TRBV5-1,15,-,CASRDYSDSNQPQHF
TRBV11-3,16,few,CASSLVAVSSYNEQFF
TRBV18,17,-,CASSPRGVKTFGSEAFF